These T cell receptor beta chains were read from a single sample in a study of T-cell reconstitution after alpha-beta-depleted transplantation in children. Via MiXCR, TCRdb re-called the PCR reads, giving one row per CDR3 protein. Of a few hundred thousand distinct CDR3 sequences in the sample, 25% to 30% were seen once. Specimen: PBMCs, collected before TCRalphabeta/CD19-depleted stem cell transplant. These receptors originate from a boy in the first two years of life with Wiskott-Aldrich syndrome, due to receive a stem cell transplant. CDR3s include the opening cysteine and the closing phenylalanine or tryptophan. The D gene is left open where the match is weak. Some rows mark clone size as missing; the rest say once, few, many or name a class of expanded clone.

CDR3nt: TGCAGCGCCAAGCGGGGGAATGAGCAGTTCTTC
CDR3aa: CSAKRGNEQFF
v_gene: TRBV29-1
j_gene: TRBJ2-1
d_gene: TRBD2
abundance: -

CDR3nt: TGCGCCAGCAGCCAACTTAGCGGGAGGGCGACAGATACGCAGTATTTT
CDR3aa: CASSQLSGRATDTQYF
v_gene: TRBV5-1
j_gene: TRBJ2-3
d_gene: TRBD2
abundance: few

CDR3nt: TGCGCCAGCAGGGTCCTGGTAGGGATGGGCACCGGGGAGCTGTTTTTT
CDR3aa: CASRVLVGMGTGELFF
v_gene: TRBV10-2
j_gene: TRBJ2-2
d_gene: -
abundance: -

CDR3nt: TGTGCCAGCTCACCACAGATGGACGGGAGCTATGAGCAGTTCTTC
CDR3aa: CASSPQMDGSYEQFF
v_gene: TRBV18
j_gene: TRBJ2-1
d_gene: -
abundance: few

CDR3nt: TGCGCCAGCAGCTTCGGGCAGGGCCAGCGTTACAATGAGCAGTTCTTC
CDR3aa: CASSFGQGQRYNEQFF
v_gene: TRBV5-1
j_gene: TRBJ2-1
d_gene: -
abundance: few

CDR3nt: TGCAGCGTTGAACTCTTAGTGGGTGAGACCCAGTACTTC
CDR3aa: CSVELLVGETQYF
v_gene: TRBV29-1
j_gene: TRBJ2-5
d_gene: -
abundance: -

CDR3nt: TGTGCCAGCAGTTTTAATATGGGCTACAATGAGCAGTTCTTC
CDR3aa: CASSFNMGYNEQFF
v_gene: TRBV12-3/TRBV12-4
j_gene: TRBJ2-1
d_gene: -
abundance: -

CDR3nt: TGCGCCAGCAGCCCAGGAGACCGGCGGACAGGGCATCAGCCCCAGCATTTT
CDR3aa: CASSPGDRRTGHQPQHF
v_gene: TRBV5-1
j_gene: TRBJ1-5
d_gene: TRBD1
abundance: -

CDR3nt: TGCAGTGCTAAGCGGGCGCGGGAGCAGTACTTC
CDR3aa: CSAKRAREQYF
v_gene: TRBV20-1
j_gene: TRBJ2-7
d_gene: -
abundance: -

CDR3nt: TGCAGTGCTAGCCCGGTGGCTAGCGGGGGCCCCCAGTACTTC
CDR3aa: CSASPVASGGPQYF
v_gene: TRBV20-1
j_gene: TRBJ2-5
d_gene: TRBD2
abundance: -

CDR3nt: TGCAGCGTTTATGGGACAGGGAAGGAGACCCAGTACTTC
CDR3aa: CSVYGTGKETQYF
v_gene: TRBV29-1
j_gene: TRBJ2-5
d_gene: TRBD1
abundance: -

CDR3nt: TGTGCCACCAAAGGTAGCGGGACAGATACGCAGTATTTT
CDR3aa: CATKGSGTDTQYF
v_gene: TRBV24-1
j_gene: TRBJ2-3
d_gene: TRBD2
abundance: -

CDR3nt: TGTGCCAGCAGCCGACGTAGCGGGAGAGGCGGGGAGCTGTTTTTT
CDR3aa: CASSRRSGRGGELFF
v_gene: TRBV14
j_gene: TRBJ2-2
d_gene: TRBD2
abundance: once

CDR3nt: TGTGCCAGCAGCGTAGATACGGGGAACTATGGCTACACCTTC
CDR3aa: CASSVDTGNYGYTF
v_gene: TRBV9
j_gene: TRBJ1-2
d_gene: -
abundance: -

CDR3nt: TGTGCCAGCAGCGCCCCGGGAGGGCGCTATGGCTACACCTTC
CDR3aa: CASSAPGGRYGYTF
v_gene: TRBV5-5
j_gene: TRBJ1-2
d_gene: -
abundance: -

CDR3nt: TGTGCCAGTAGTATAGCGGCGGGGACAGGGGCCCGCAATCAGCCCCAGCATTTT
CDR3aa: CASSIAAGTGARNQPQHF
v_gene: TRBV19
j_gene: TRBJ1-5
d_gene: TRBD1
abundance: once

CDR3nt: TGCGCCAGCAGCAAAGCTGAGGGGGCCCGGGATACGCAGTATTTT
CDR3aa: CASSKAEGARDTQYF
v_gene: TRBV4-1
j_gene: TRBJ2-3
d_gene: TRBD1
abundance: few

CDR3nt: TGCGCCAGCAGCCAAGGGAGGGGGTACGGCTACACCTTC
CDR3aa: CASSQGRGYGYTF
v_gene: TRBV4-1
j_gene: TRBJ1-2
d_gene: -
abundance: few

CDR3nt: TGCGCCAGCAGCTTTCAAGGACAGGGGACCGGAACTGAAGCTTTCTTT
CDR3aa: CASSFQGQGTGTEAFF
v_gene: TRBV5-1
j_gene: TRBJ1-1
d_gene: TRBD1
abundance: -

CDR3nt: TGCGCCAGCAGGCAGCGGGAGGACACAGATACGCAGTATTTT
CDR3aa: CASRQREDTDTQYF
v_gene: TRBV4-1
j_gene: TRBJ2-3
d_gene: TRBD2
abundance: -

CDR3nt: TGCGCCAGCAGGCCAAGGACAGGTCGTGACGAGCAGTACTTC
CDR3aa: CASRPRTGRDEQYF
v_gene: TRBV5-1
j_gene: TRBJ2-7
d_gene: TRBD1
abundance: -

CDR3nt: TGCGCCAGCAGCGAGACAGTAGGCGACACCGGGGAGCTGTTTTTT
CDR3aa: CASSETVGDTGELFF
v_gene: TRBV5-1
j_gene: TRBJ2-2
d_gene: -
abundance: -

CDR3nt: TGCGCCAGCAGCTGGGGGGACAGGACATACGAGCAGTACTTC
CDR3aa: CASSWGDRTYEQYF
v_gene: TRBV5-1
j_gene: TRBJ2-7
d_gene: TRBD1
abundance: -

CDR3nt: TGCGCCAGCAGCTTGGATGGGGCCGGCTACGAGCAGTACTTC
CDR3aa: CASSLDGAGYEQYF
v_gene: TRBV5-1
j_gene: TRBJ2-7
d_gene: -
abundance: few

CDR3nt: TGTGCCAGCAGTTTATTCGGACCATCTGGGGCCAACGTCCTGACTTTC
CDR3aa: CASSLFGPSGANVLTF
v_gene: TRBV28
j_gene: TRBJ2-6
d_gene: -
abundance: few

CDR3nt: TGTGCCAGCAGTGCCCGGGGTAGCGGGACCTCCGCGGAGACCCAGTACTTC
CDR3aa: CASSARGSGTSAETQYF
v_gene: TRBV12-3/TRBV12-4
j_gene: TRBJ2-5
d_gene: TRBD2
abundance: -

CDR3nt: TGCAGTGCTTTGACCGGGACAGGGGAGGGGGAACAGTACTTC
CDR3aa: CSALTGTGEGEQYF
v_gene: TRBV20-1
j_gene: TRBJ2-7
d_gene: TRBD1
abundance: -

CDR3nt: TGCGCCAGCAGCCCAACCGCCCGTAATGAGCAGTTCTTC
CDR3aa: CASSPTARNEQFF
v_gene: TRBV5-1
j_gene: TRBJ2-1
d_gene: -
abundance: -

CDR3nt: TGCGCCAGCAGCTTTGTGGACTCCGGGTATCGAGGCTACGAGCAGTACTTC
CDR3aa: CASSFVDSGYRGYEQYF
v_gene: TRBV5-1
j_gene: TRBJ2-7
d_gene: -
abundance: -

CDR3nt: TGTGCCACCGACCGAGTTTTGGGAGCTAGCGGGAGGGTACTAGGGGAGCTGTTTTTT
CDR3aa: CATDRVLGASGRVLGELFF
v_gene: TRBV12-3/TRBV12-4
j_gene: TRBJ2-2
d_gene: TRBD2
abundance: -